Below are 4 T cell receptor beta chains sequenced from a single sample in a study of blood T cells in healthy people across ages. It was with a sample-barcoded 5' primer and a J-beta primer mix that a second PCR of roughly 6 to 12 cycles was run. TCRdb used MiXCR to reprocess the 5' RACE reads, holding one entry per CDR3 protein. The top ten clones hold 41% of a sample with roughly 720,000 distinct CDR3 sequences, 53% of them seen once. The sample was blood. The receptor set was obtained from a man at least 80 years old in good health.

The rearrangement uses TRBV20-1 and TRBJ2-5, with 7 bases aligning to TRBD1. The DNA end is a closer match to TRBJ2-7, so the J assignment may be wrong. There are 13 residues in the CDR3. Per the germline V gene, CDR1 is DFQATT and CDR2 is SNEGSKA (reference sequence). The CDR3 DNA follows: TGCAGTGCAACGACAGGGAACCCAGACGAGCAGTACTTC. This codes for CSATTGNPDEQYF.

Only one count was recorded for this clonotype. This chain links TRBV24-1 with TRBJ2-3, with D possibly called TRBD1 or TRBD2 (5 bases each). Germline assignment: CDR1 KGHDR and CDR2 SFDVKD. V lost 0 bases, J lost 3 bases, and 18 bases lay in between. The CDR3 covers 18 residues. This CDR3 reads CATSDLGGRGGGTDTQYF. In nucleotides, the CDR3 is TGTGCCACCAGTGATTTGGGGGGTCGGGGTGGTGGTACAGATACGCAGTATTTT.

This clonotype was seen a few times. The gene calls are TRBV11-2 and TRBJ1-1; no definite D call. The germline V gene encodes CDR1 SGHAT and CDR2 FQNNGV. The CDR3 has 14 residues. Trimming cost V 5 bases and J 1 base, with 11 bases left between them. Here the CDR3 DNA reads TGTGCCAGCAGCGAACGGAGGTGGAACACTGAAGCTTTCTTT. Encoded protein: CASSERRWNTEAFF. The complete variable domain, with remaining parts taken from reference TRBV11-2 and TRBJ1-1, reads EAGVAQSPRYKIIEKRQSVAFWCNPISGHATLYWYQQILGQGPKLLIQFQNNGVVDDSQLPKDRFSAERLKGVDSTLKIQPAKLEDSAVYLCASSERRWNTEAFFGQGTRLTVV.

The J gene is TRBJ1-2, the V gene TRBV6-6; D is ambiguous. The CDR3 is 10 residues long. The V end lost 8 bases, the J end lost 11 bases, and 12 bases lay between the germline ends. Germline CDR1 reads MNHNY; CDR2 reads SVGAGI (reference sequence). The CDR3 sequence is CASGLRGYTF. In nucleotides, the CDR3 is TGTGCCAGCGGACTGAGAGGGTACACCTTC.